This TCR beta chain is drawn from a study of blood T cells in healthy people across ages. Looking at the study overall: About one barcoded beta molecule per two T cells was captured by template switching.

With a J-beta primer mix and a sample-barcoded 5' primer, a second PCR ran 7 to 11 cycles. A single record per CDR3 protein comes from TCRdb applying MiXCR to the 5' RACE reads. Of 1.5 million to 2 million distinct CDR3 sequences listed, 28% are singletons. This clonotype was detected a few times. The antigen is not known. Samples each had at least 5 micrograms of total RNA extracted. Points from the study as a whole: Naive CD4+ cell counts and diversity both ran higher in long-lived than in aged donors. Because sorting was not performed, PBMCs prevented conclusive naive versus antigen-experienced comparison.

Sequenced: blood. This TCR derives from a woman younger than 45 in good health.

CDR3: CASSFLPSGGYEQFF. The DNA of the CDR3 is TGTGCCAGCAGTTTCCTCCCTAGCGGGGGTTATGAGCAGTTCTTC. The chain links TRBV28 to TRBJ2-1, with 10 bases fitting TRBD2. Germline V lookup: CDR1 MDHEN, CDR2 SYDVKM. The ends lost 3 bases at V and 8 bases at J; junction bases unmatched: 7. This CDR3 contains 15 residues.